This T cell receptor beta chain was obtained from a study of blood T cell repertoires in COVID-19. Looking at the study overall: The United States, Italy and Spain provided the acute and convalescent COVID-19 samples. Nucleic acid was either cDNA or gDNA, and it came from T cells, B-cell-depleted T cells, or PBMCs.

The CDR3 is 13 residues long. V was pared by 4 bases and J by 2 bases, with 8 bases between. The germline CDR1 and CDR2 sequences are LGHDT and YNNKEL (reference sequence). Original handling: Reference gene primer amplification gave estimated nucleated cell counts. Repertoires were generated with immunoSEQ multiplex PCR, while TCRdb's copy carries only in-frame clones and drops some. The V and J calls and clone size are taken from that table; D and trimming were inferred from the DNA. The sample shows 200,000 to 250,000 clones, over 75% of them seen only once. The TCR sequence derives from a man aged 30 to 45 who had recovered from COVID-19. The source material was peripheral blood. This rearrangement joins TRBV3-1 (or the pseudogene TRBV3-2) to TRBJ2-5; D is uncertain. The CDR3 here is CASSLTFQETQYF. CDR3 DNA sequence: TGTGCCAGCAGCCTGACATTTCAAGAGACCCAGTACTTC.